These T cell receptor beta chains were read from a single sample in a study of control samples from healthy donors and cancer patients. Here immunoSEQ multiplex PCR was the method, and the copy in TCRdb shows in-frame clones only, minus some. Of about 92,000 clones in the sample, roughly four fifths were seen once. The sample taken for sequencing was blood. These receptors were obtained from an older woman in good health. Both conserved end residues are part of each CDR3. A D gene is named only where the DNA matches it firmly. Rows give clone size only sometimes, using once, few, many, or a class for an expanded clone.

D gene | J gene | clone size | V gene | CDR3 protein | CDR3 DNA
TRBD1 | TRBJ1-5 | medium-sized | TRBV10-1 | CARWTGQRNQPQHF | TGCGCCCGATGGACAGGGCAGAGGAATCAGCCCCAGCATTTT
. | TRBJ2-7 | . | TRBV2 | CASSELVSPLYEQYF | TGTGCCAGCAGTGAATTAGTGAGCCCTCTCTACGAGCAGTACTTC
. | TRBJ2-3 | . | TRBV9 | CASSVATRGRVADTQYF | TGTGCCAGCAGCGTAGCTACGAGGGGTAGGGTCGCAGATACGCAGTATTTT
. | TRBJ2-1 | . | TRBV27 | CASSLRRWGKSSYNEQFF | TGTGCCAGCAGTTTACGGCGTTGGGGGAAGAGTTCCTACAATGAGCAGTTCTTC
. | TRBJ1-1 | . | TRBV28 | CASSSGRSPRTEAFF | TGTGCCAGCAGTTCCGGGAGATCGCCCCGAACTGAAGCTTTCTTT
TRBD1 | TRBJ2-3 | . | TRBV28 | CASSLPDRGRADTQYF | TGTGCCAGCAGTTTACCGGACAGGGGAAGGGCAGATACGCAGTATTTT
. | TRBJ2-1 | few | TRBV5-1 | CASSPSGGTYNEQFF | TGCGCCAGCAGCCCCTCTGGGGGAACCTACAATGAGCAGTTCTTC
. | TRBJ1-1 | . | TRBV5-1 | CASSLSKNTEAFF | TGCGCCAGCAGCTTGAGTAAAAACACTGAAGCTTTCTTT
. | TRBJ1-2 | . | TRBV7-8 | CASSSRFSGIYGYTF | TGTGCCAGCAGTTCTAGATTTTCCGGGATCTATGGCTACACCTTC
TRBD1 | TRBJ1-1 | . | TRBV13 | CASSGGTGNTEAFF | TGTGCCAGCAGCGGAGGGACAGGGAACACTGAAGCTTTCTTT
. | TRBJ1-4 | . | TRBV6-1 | CASREAPNEKLFF | TGTGCCAGCAGGGAAGCACCGAATGAAAAACTGTTTTTT
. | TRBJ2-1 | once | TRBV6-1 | CASSEISFGRGEQFF | TGTGCCAGCAGTGAAATATCCTTCGGGCGGGGCGAGCAGTTCTTC
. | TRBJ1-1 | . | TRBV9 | CASSVQGGGTEAFF | TGTGCCAGCAGCGTTCAGGGTGGTGGCACTGAAGCTTTCTTT
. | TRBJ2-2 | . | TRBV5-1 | CASRAGEVTGELFF | TGCGCCAGCAGGGCAGGGGAAGTCACCGGGGAGCTGTTTTTT
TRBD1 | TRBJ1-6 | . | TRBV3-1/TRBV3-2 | CASSFGTVNSPLHF | TGTGCCAGCAGCTTCGGGACAGTCAATTCACCCCTCCACTTT
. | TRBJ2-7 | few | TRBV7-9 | CASSFDYEQYF | TGTGCCAGCAGCTTTGACTACGAGCAGTACTTC
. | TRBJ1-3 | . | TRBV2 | CASSDWGSSSGNTIYF | TGTGCCAGCAGTGATTGGGGTAGTAGCTCTGGAAACACCATATATTTT
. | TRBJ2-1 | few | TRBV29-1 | CSVELGLIPYNEQFF | TGCAGCGTTGAACTGGGGCTCATCCCCTACAATGAGCAGTTCTTC
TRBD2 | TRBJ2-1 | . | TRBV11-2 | CASSSILAGDNEQFF | TGTGCCAGCAGCTCTATACTAGCGGGAGACAATGAGCAGTTCTTC
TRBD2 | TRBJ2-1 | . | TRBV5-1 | CASSRGTIPRDEQFF | TGCGCCAGCAGCCGCGGGACTATTCCCCGGGATGAGCAGTTCTTC
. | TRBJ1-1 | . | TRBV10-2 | CASRRGAEAFF | TGCGCCAGCAGGAGGGGTGCTGAAGCTTTCTTT
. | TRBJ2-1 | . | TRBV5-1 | CASSGVGTHRNEQFF | TGCGCCAGCAGCGGGGTGGGGACCCACCGCAATGAGCAGTTCTTC
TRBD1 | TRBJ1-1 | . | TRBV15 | CATSRDRDRDTEAFF | TGTGCCACCAGCAGAGATCGCGACAGGGACACTGAAGCTTTCTTT
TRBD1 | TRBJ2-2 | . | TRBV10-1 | CASSSGTGALFIGELFF | TGCGCCAGCAGTTCCGGGACAGGGGCCCTGTTTATCGGGGAGCTGTTTTTT
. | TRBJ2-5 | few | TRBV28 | CASSTSRRGQETQYF | TGTGCCAGCAGCACATCCAGAAGGGGTCAGGAGACCCAGTACTTC
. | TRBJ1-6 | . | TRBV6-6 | CASSRSNTNSPLHF | TGTGCCAGCAGTCGATCAAACACCAATTCACCCCTCCACTTT
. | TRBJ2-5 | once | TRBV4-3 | CASSQEITGRVSEETQYF | TGCGCCAGCAGCCAAGAGATAACGGGGCGGGTGAGCGAGGAGACCCAGTACTTC
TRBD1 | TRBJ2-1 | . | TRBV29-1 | CSGVRAGTVAEQFF | TGCAGCGGCGTTCGTGCCGGGACAGTAGCTGAGCAGTTCTTC
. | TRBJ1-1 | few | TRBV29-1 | CSAAERHRPEAFF | TGCAGCGCAGCGGAGAGACACCGGCCTGAAGCTTTCTTT
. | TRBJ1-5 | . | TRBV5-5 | CASSLFFAFGNQPQHF | TGTGCCAGCAGCTTGTTTTTTGCCTTCGGGAATCAGCCCCAGCATTTT
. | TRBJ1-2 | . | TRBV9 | CASSVRAGAGYTF | TGTGCCAGCAGCGTCCGGGCTGGTGCTGGCTACACCTTC
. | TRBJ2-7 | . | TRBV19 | CASSIVPWVEQYF | TGTGCCAGTAGTATTGTTCCATGGGTCGAGCAGTACTTC
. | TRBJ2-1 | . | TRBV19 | CASSIDFPGRPYNEQFF | TGTGCCAGTAGTATAGACTTCCCGGGGCGGCCCTACAATGAGCAGTTCTTC
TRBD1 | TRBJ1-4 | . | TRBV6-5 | CASSYSTGTNEKLFF | TGTGCCAGCAGTTACTCGACAGGGACTAATGAAAAACTGTTTTTT
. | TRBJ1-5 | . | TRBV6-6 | CASSYSRGESNQPQHF | TGTGCCAGCAGTTACTCCCGGGGGGAAAGCAATCAGCCCCAGCATTTT
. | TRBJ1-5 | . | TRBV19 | CASSMGRGPNEQPQHF | TGTGCCAGTAGTATGGGTCGGGGCCCCAATGAGCAGCCCCAGCATTTT
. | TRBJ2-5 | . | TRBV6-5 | CASSLGEQETQYF | TGTGCCAGCAGCCTCGGGGAGCAAGAGACCCAGTACTTC
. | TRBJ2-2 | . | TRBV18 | CASSSLEGNGELFF | TGTGCCAGCTCATCCTTGGAGGGGAACGGGGAGCTGTTTTTT
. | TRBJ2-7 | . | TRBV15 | CATSRGKGYEQYF | TGTGCCACCAGCAGGGGTAAGGGCTACGAGCAGTACTTC
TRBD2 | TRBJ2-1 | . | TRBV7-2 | CASSLGLAGYNEQFF | TGTGCCAGCAGCTTAGGACTAGCGGGCTACAATGAGCAGTTCTTC
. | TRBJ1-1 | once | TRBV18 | CASSPQENTEAFF | TGTGCCAGCTCACCACAGGAGAACACTGAAGCTTTCTTT
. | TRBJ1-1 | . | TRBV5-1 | CASSVGNTEAFF | TGCGCCAGCAGCGTGGGCAACACTGAAGCTTTCTTT
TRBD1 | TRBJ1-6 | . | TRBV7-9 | CASSWDSYNSPLHF | TGTGCCAGCAGCTGGGACAGCTATAATTCACCCCTCCACTTT
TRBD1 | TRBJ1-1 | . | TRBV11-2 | CASSPRTGVNTEAFF | TGTGCCAGCAGCCCCCGGACAGGGGTGAACACTGAAGCTTTCTTT
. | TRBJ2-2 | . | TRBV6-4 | CASKPEGNTGELFF | TGTGCCTCGAAGCCAGAGGGGAACACCGGGGAGCTGTTTTTT
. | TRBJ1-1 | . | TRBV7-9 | CASEGGNTEAFF | TGTGCCAGCGAAGGCGGGAACACTGAAGCTTTCTTT
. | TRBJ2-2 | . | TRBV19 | CASARTGVPGELFF | TGTGCCAGCGCCAGGACGGGGGTCCCCGGGGAGCTGTTTTTT
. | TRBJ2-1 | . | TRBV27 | CASSLPGYNEQFF | TGTGCCAGCAGTTTGCCGGGATACAATGAGCAGTTCTTC